The 29 T cell receptor beta chains below come from one sample, sequenced in a study of blood T cell repertoires in COVID-19. Produced via immunoSEQ multiplex PCR; TCRdb's table is partial and in-frame only. The sample holds some 220,000 clones, around 80% seen once. Sequencing input: peripheral blood. The receptors come from a man in his fifties with active or convalescent COVID-19.

The chain carries TRBV4-3 and TRBJ2-1; the match to TRBD1 covers 9 bases. This CDR3 is 15 amino acids long. J lost 4 bases, V lost 1 base, and 2 bases had no gene match. Germline CDR1 LGHNA, CDR2 YSLEER. The CDR3 coding sequence is TGCGCCAGCAGCCAAGGGGGACAGGGTTACAATGAGCAGTTCTTC. This encodes CASSQGGQGYNEQFF.

The chain combines TRBV5-1 with TRBJ1-1; 7 nucleotides line up with TRBD1. The CDR3 runs 15 residues. The V segment lost 1 base and the J segment 5 bases; nucleotides outside the gene matches: 8. The V gene's germline CDR1 is SGHRS and CDR2 YFSETQ. In DNA, the CDR3 is TGCGCCAGCAGCTTGCTTCACAGGGGATCGACTGAAGCTTTCTTT. Encoded protein: CASSLLHRGSTEAFF.

J is TRBJ1-5 and V is TRBV18, with 7 bases aligning to TRBD1. The germline V gene has CDR1 KGHSH and CDR2 LQKENI. This CDR3 spans 14 amino acids. V lost 2 bases to trimming and J lost 6 bases; unmatched junction nucleotides: 4. CDR3 sequence reads: CASSPGQDGQPQHF. Here the CDR3 DNA reads TGTGCCAGCTCACCAGGACAGGACGGTCAGCCCCAGCATTTT.

J is TRBJ2-7 and V is TRBV2, with 8 nucleotides matching TRBD1. J was trimmed by 5 bases and V by 5 bases; bases with no gene match: 5. Germline V lookup: CDR1 SNHLY, CDR2 FYNNEI. This CDR3 spans 13 amino acids. In DNA, the CDR3 is TGTGCCAGCAGTCGACAGGGGCTGGACGAGCAGTACGTC. Its protein is CASSRQGLDEQYV.

J is TRBJ1-3 and V is TRBV7-2, with D perhaps TRBD1 (5 bases). Trimming removed 5 bases at V and 0 bases at J, with 11 bases between. This CDR3 contains 15 residues. Germline V lookup: CDR1 SGHTA, CDR2 FQGNSA. CDR3 in DNA: TGTGCCAGCAGCCACGACAGCCTCTCTGGAAACACCATATATTTT. Its protein product is CASSHDSLSGNTIYF.

This clone showed up just once. The chain carries TRBV10-2 and TRBJ2-2; D ambiguous. This CDR3 has 13 residues. Germline CDR1 and CDR2: WSHSY and SAAADI. The V and J ends lost 11 bases and 4 bases respectively, with 14 bases between them. This CDR3 reads CAVHDAVTGELFF. CDR3 in DNA: TGCGCCGTCCACGACGCGGTCACCGGGGAGCTGTTTTTT.

The chain links TRBV2 to TRBJ2-3, with 8 nucleotides matching TRBD2. The CDR3 has 14 amino acids. Germline V gene sequence: CDR1 SNHLY, CDR2 FYNNEI. Losses at the gene ends were 6 bases for V and 6 bases for J; bases not matched to a gene: 8. Here the CDR3 DNA reads TGTGCCAGCAGAGGTGGACTAGCCGGGGATACGCAGTATTTT. Translated: CASRGGLAGDTQYF.

V usage is TRBV5-6 and J usage is TRBJ2-1; 7 nucleotides agree with TRBD2. With 4 bases clipped from V and 0 bases from J, the junction kept 4 bases outside the gene matches. CDR3 length: 15 amino acids. Per the germline V gene, CDR1 is SGHDT and CDR2 is YYEEEE. In nucleotides, the CDR3 is TGTGCCAGCAGCAGGGACTATAGCTCCTACAATGAGCAGTTCTTC. Its translation: CASSRDYSSYNEQFF.

V and J are TRBV5-6 and TRBJ2-7; no reliable D call. This CDR3 is 13 amino acids long. Germline V gene data show CDR1 as SGHDT and CDR2 as YYEEEE. The germline V and J ends were trimmed by 2 bases and 3 bases, with 9 bases remaining between them. CDR3 nucleotide sequence: TGTGCCAGCAGCTTAGGTGGCGGCTACGAGCAGTACTTC. It translates to CASSLGGGYEQYF.

This clone was observed a handful of times. The V gene is TRBV5-5, the J gene TRBJ1-6; weak D call: TRBD1 (5 bases). Deletions cut 0 bases from V and 3 bases from J, with 7 bases between. Germline CDR1 SGHKS, CDR2 YYEKEE (reference sequence). The CDR3 is made up of 15 amino acids. The CDR3 sequence: CASSLAGGYNSPLHF. The CDR3, as DNA: TGTGCCAGCAGCTTGGCGGGGGGCTATAATTCACCCCTCCACTTT.

The chain links TRBV15 to TRBJ1-1; 7 nucleotides align to TRBD1. V gave up 4 bases and J gave up 7 bases; unmatched junction bases: 6. This CDR3 comprises 13 residues. Germline V CDR1 and CDR2: LNHNV, YYDKDF (reference sequence). The CDR3 DNA sequence: TGTGCCACCAGCATGAGGGGGCGGGGTGAAGCTTTCTTT. It encodes CATSMRGRGEAFF. The complete variable domain, with remaining parts taken from reference TRBV15 and TRBJ1-1, reads DAMVIQNPRYQVTQFGKPVTLSCSQTLNHNVMYWYQQKSSQAPKLLFHYYDKDFNNEADTPDNFQSRRPNTSFCFLDIRSPGLGDTAMYLCATSMRGRGEAFFGQGTRLTVV.

V usage is TRBV28 and J usage is TRBJ2-1; 8 bases line up with TRBD2. Germline assignment: CDR1 MDHEN and CDR2 SYDVKM. Trimming cost V 3 bases and J 15 bases; bases outside gene matches: 4. The CDR3 runs to 11 residues. The CDR3 region has the DNA TGTGCCAGCAGTTTGGGCGGGAGGCTGTTCTTC. This codes for CASSLGGRLFF.

This chain joins TRBV3-1 (or the pseudogene TRBV3-2) and TRBJ1-2, with 8 bases aligning to TRBD1. The CDR3 sequence is 13 residues long. V lost 1 base, J lost 7 bases, and 2 bases stayed unmatched. CDR1 and CDR2 from the germline V gene are LGHDT and YNNKEL (reference sequence). The CDR3 sequence is CASSQGTGFGYTF. In nucleotides, the CDR3 is TGTGCCAGCAGCCAAGGGACAGGGTTTGGCTACACCTTC.

The rearrangement links TRBV7-9 to TRBJ2-5, with TRBD2 identical over 7 bases. Per the germline V gene, CDR1 is SEHNR and CDR2 is FQNEAQ (reference sequence). The length of the CDR3 is 13 residues. The V gene end was trimmed by 6 bases and the J gene end by 4 bases; junction bases not matched to a gene: 5. CDR3: CASRAGGGETQYF. DNA of the CDR3: TGTGCCAGCAGGGCAGGCGGGGGAGAGACCCAGTACTTC.

The gene calls are TRBV15 and TRBJ2-7; 7 bases are shared with TRBD1. Trimming at V came to 5 bases and at J to 2 bases, leaving 6 bases not matched to a gene. The CDR3 length is 14 residues. Looked up from germline, CDR1 is LNHNV and CDR2 is YYDKDF (reference sequence). CDR3 nucleotides: TGTGCCACCAGCTCCGCCGACAGGGCCTACGAGCAGTACGTC. Protein: CATSSADRAYEQYV.

This clone has only one observation. The chain employs TRBV18 and TRBJ1-1; D is uncertain. Germline V gene lookup returns CDR1 KGHSH and CDR2 LQKENI. Trimming removed 3 bases from V and 3 bases from J, with 5 bases in between. The CDR3 loop spans 12 amino acids. CDR3 bases: TGTGCCAGCTCACCTGACTACACTGAAGCTTTCTTT. Protein: CASSPDYTEAFF.

The chain uses TRBV6-5 and TRBJ2-3; the match to TRBD2 covers 11 bases. The V segment lost 6 bases and the J segment 2 bases; nucleotides outside the gene matches: 4. CDR1 MNHEY and CDR2 SVGAGI come from the germline V gene. The CDR3 contains 15 residues. CDR3 region: CASSRTSGPTDTQYF. CDR3 in DNA: TGTGCCAGCAGCCGGACTAGCGGGCCCACAGATACGCAGTATTTT.

Here the CDR3 DNA reads TGTGCCAGCAGTTCATCAACGGGGGGGAACACTGAAGCTTTCTTT. It yields the protein CASSSSTGGNTEAFF. This chain uses TRBV27 with TRBJ1-1, with a tentative D call TRBD1 (5 bases). CDR3 size: 15 residues. Germline assignment: CDR1 MNHEY and CDR2 SMNVEV (reference sequence). The V gene lost 4 bases and the J gene lost 1 base, with 13 bases spanning the gap.

V is TRBV6-5 and J is TRBJ2-3; the D gene is possibly TRBD2 (7 bases). CDR1 MNHEY and CDR2 SVGAGI come from the germline V gene. V was shortened by 6 bases and J by 0 bases, with 13 bases between the two germline ends. There are 15 residues in the CDR3. CDR3 sequence (DNA): TGTGCCAGCAGACCCCGGGGGGCTAGCACAGATACGCAGTATTTT. Its translation is CASRPRGASTDTQYF.

The chain has TRBV20-1 and TRBJ2-5; D is unclear. CDR1 is DFQATT, CDR2 SNEGSKA, per germline (reference sequence). V was clipped by 3 bases and J by 5 bases, with 19 bases between them. The CDR3 is 15 amino acids. The chain's CDR3 is CSASSAARTRETQYF. The CDR3 DNA follows: TGCAGTGCTAGTTCGGCAGCTCGCACGAGGGAGACCCAGTACTTC.

The chain combines TRBV7-9 with TRBJ2-7, with a possible D match to TRBD1 (6 bases). Germline V CDR1 and CDR2: SEHNR, FQNEAQ (reference sequence). V was trimmed by 6 bases and J by 4 bases, leaving 10 bases between them. The CDR3 is 12 amino acids. CDR3 amino acids: CASSQQGYEQYV. CDR3 sequence (DNA): TGTGCCAGCAGTCAACAGGGTTACGAGCAGTACGTC.

The sample holds a few counts of this clone. At the DNA level, this CDR3 is encoded by other sequences in the same sample as well. J is TRBJ2-1 and V is TRBV7-3; 8 bases align to TRBD1. Germline CDR1 SGHTA, CDR2 FQGTGA. This CDR3 has 15 amino acids. J lost 4 bases, V lost 4 bases, and 6 bases had no gene match. CDR3 in amino acids: CASSSTGGGYNEQFF. The CDR3 bases are TGTGCCAGCAGCTCTACAGGGGGAGGATACAATGAGCAGTTCTTC.

On this clone itself: The same CDR3 arises from other DNA sequences in this sample as well. This rearrangement joins TRBV7-2 to TRBJ2-5; TRBD2 matches at 11 bases. The length of the CDR3 is 14 residues. Germline lookup yields CDR1 SGHTA and CDR2 FQGNSA. V was clipped by 5 bases and J by 3 bases; unmatched bases: 2. The CDR3 region is CASSPGLAEETQYF. CDR3 coding DNA: TGTGCCAGCAGCCCGGGACTAGCGGAAGAGACCCAGTACTTC. Based on the CDR3 plus reference TRBV7-2 and TRBJ2-5, the full variable domain is GAGVSQSPSNKVTEKGKDVELRCDPISGHTALYWYRQSLGQGLEFLIYFQGNSAPDKSGLPSDRFSAERTGGSVSTLTIQRTQQEDSAVYLCASSPGLAEETQYFGPGTRLLVL.

V is TRBV6-6 and J is TRBJ1-1; 8 positions match TRBD1. With V trimmed by 2 bases and J by 1 base, 3 bases remained unmatched. CDR1 and CDR2 (germline): MNHNY, SVGAGI (reference sequence). The CDR3 has 15 residues. The CDR3 sequence: CASSYPGQGNTEAFF. The CDR3 DNA is TGTGCCAGCAGTTACCCCGGACAGGGGAACACTGAAGCTTTCTTT.

There are a few counts of this clone. The chain carries TRBV9 and TRBJ2-2, with TRBD2 identical over 7 bases. Germline V gene data show CDR1 as SGDLS and CDR2 as YYNGEE. This CDR3 region has 17 residues. The V gene end was trimmed by 3 bases and the J gene end by 4 bases; junction bases not matched to a gene: 12. Here the CDR3 reads CASSAGTISPGTGELFF. CDR3 sequence (DNA): TGTGCCAGCAGCGCCGGGACTATATCCCCTGGCACCGGGGAGCTGTTTTTT.

The chain carries TRBV4-1 and TRBJ2-4; 14 bases are shared with TRBD2. With V trimmed by 2 bases and J by 4 bases, 7 bases remained unmatched. This CDR3 has 18 residues. Germline V gene sequence: CDR1 MGHRA, CDR2 YSYEKL. The CDR3 DNA reads TGCGCCAGCAGCCAACGCTGGACTAGCGGGGGGCGGAAAAACATTCAGTACTTC. Protein: CASSQRWTSGGRKNIQYF.

The chain couples TRBV2 to TRBJ2-3, with unresolved D. The CDR3 runs 11 residues. V lost 6 bases, J lost 6 bases, and 7 bases lay in between. Germline V gene data show CDR1 as SNHLY and CDR2 as FYNNEI. CDR3 in amino acids: CASSVVDTQYF. In nucleotides, the CDR3 is TGTGCCAGCAGCGTAGTGGATACGCAGTATTTT. The complete variable domain, with remaining parts taken from reference TRBV2 and TRBJ2-3, reads EPEVTQTPSHQVTQMGQEVILRCVPISNHLYFYWYRQILGQKVEFLVSFYNNEISEKSEIFDDQFSVERPDGSNFTLKIRSTKLEDSAMYFCASSVVDTQYFGPGTRLTVL.

This chain uses TRBV28 with TRBJ1-4; D may be TRBD1 (6 bases). Between the trimmed V and J ends, which lost 5 bases and 5 bases, there was a span of 9 bases. This CDR3 has 13 amino acids. Looked up from germline, CDR1 is MDHEN and CDR2 is SYDVKM. The CDR3 loop is CASSNTGNEKLFF. The CDR3 DNA follows: TGTGCCAGCAGTAATACAGGGAATGAAAAACTGTTTTTT.

There are many counts of this clone. This rearrangement joins TRBV27 to TRBJ2-2, with TRBD2 matching over 8 bases. Germline V CDR1 and CDR2: MNHEY, SMNVEV (reference sequence). V trimming: 6 bases; J trimming: 6 bases; junction bases outside the gene matches: 9. The CDR3 has 15 residues. The CDR3 nucleotides are TGTGCCAGCAGATTAGCGGGATTTGGCGCCGGGGAGCTGTTTTTT. It translates to CASRLAGFGAGELFF.